The 23 T cell receptor beta chains presented below share a single source sample, sequenced in a study of CD8+CD57+ T cells in acquired aplastic anemia (dated by TCRdb to 2017 to 2018). Sequencer: Illumina HiSeq 2000. Genomic DNA was used as template for profiling of TCR beta VDJ combinations and CDR3 sequences. Using fastp at Q25 and MiXCR, TCRdb reprocessed the public reads and kept productive beta chains. Here each entry gathers all rows of one CDR3 protein and keeps the most common genes and DNA. Present in this sample are about 270,000 distinct CDR3 sequences, 65% to 90% of which were seen just once. The ten largest make up 40% to 50% of the sample. Patients chosen for sequencing had shown expansion of CD8+CD57+ cells by flow cytometry. The material sequenced was sorted CD4+, CD8+, or CD8+CD57+ T cells (not recorded which) from PBMCs. These receptors came from a human donor with aplastic anemia.

V is TRBV9 and J is TRBJ2-1, with 14 bases aligning to TRBD2. V shed 3 bases and J 8 bases; nucleotides not matched to a gene: 7. CDR1 SGDLS and CDR2 YYNGEE come from the germline V gene. The CDR3 has 16 amino acids. The CDR3 region is CASSAKTSGGAHEQFF. CDR3 nucleotide sequence: TGTGCCAGCAGCGCCAAGACTAGCGGGGGGGCACATGAGCAGTTCTTC.

This chain links TRBV7-2 with TRBJ1-1; no clear D gene. In germline, CDR1 is SGHTA, CDR2 FQGNSA. Trimming removed 4 bases at V and 12 bases at J, with 24 bases between. This CDR3 spans 15 amino acids. The CDR3 loop is CASSSDQRSTDTPFF. The CDR3 bases are TGTGCCAGCAGCTCGGATCAGAGAAGCACAGATACGCCTTTCTTT.

Worth noting for this clonotype: A junction end diverges from the germline sequence, so it may reflect a read error. The CDR3 spells CASSLAPGQEIHGF. CDR3 sequence (DNA): TGTGCCAGCAGCTTGGCACCGGGGCAAGAGATCCACGGCTTC. This sequence joins TRBV7-9 and TRBJ2-5, with D tentatively TRBD1 or TRBD2 (5 bases each). This CDR3 has 14 residues. CDR1 is SEHNR, CDR2 FQNEAQ, per germline (reference sequence).

The chain joins TRBV7-2 to TRBJ2-1; TRBD2 matches at 10 bases. Germline CDR1 and CDR2: SGHTA and FQGNSA. The length of the CDR3 is 15 residues. V lost 3 bases to trimming and J lost 12 bases; unmatched junction nucleotides: 11. The CDR3 loop is CASSLASGSGNTQFF. CDR3 bases: TGTGCCAGCAGCTTGGCTAGCGGGAGCGGAAATACGCAGTTCTTC.

Ten or more counts support this clonotype. This chain uses TRBV12-3 or TRBV12-4 with TRBJ1-2, with D uncertain. This CDR3 has 14 residues. Trimming removed 1 base at V and 1 base at J, with 7 bases between. The CDR3 sequence: CASSLGAHNYGYTF. The DNA for the CDR3 is TGTGCCAGCAGTTTAGGTGCGCATAACTATGGCTACACCTTC.

To note about this clonotype: The DNA is left out, because the CDR3 cannot be placed on it with certainty; the CDR3 is given as TCRdb lists it. The chain is built from TRBV7-3 and TRBJ2-3; the DNA was not compared with TRBD2, the D call given in the table. Germline V CDR1 and CDR2: SGHTA, FQGTGA. The CDR3 length equals 14 residues, ends included. Here the CDR3 reads CASSFRAIYFAEGF.

The V and J genes are TRBV25-1 and TRBJ2-7, with D possibly TRBD1 on 6 matching bases. The CDR3 runs 14 residues. V lost 1 base to trimming and J lost 2 bases, with 9 bases between them. In germline, CDR1 is MGHDK, CDR2 SYGVNS. DNA for the CDR3: TGTGCCAGCAGTGAATTGGGGGCCCCCTACGAGCAGTACTTC. This gives the protein CASSELGAPYEQYF.

V gene TRBV5-1 combines with J gene TRBJ2-7; D call uncertain. CDR1 and CDR2 from the germline V gene are SGHRS and YFSETQ. The CDR3 has 11 residues. The V and J ends lost 0 bases and 6 bases respectively, with 4 bases between them. CDR3 in amino acids: CASSLAAEQYF. DNA of the CDR3: TGCGCCAGCAGCTTGGCCGCCGAGCAGTACTTC. The complete variable domain, with remaining parts taken from reference TRBV5-1 and TRBJ2-7, reads KAGVTQTPRYLIKTRGQQVTLSCSPISGHRSVSWYQQTPGQGLQFLFEYFSETQRNKGNFPGRFSGRQFSNSRSEMNVSTLELGDSALYLCASSLAAEQYFGPGTRLTVT.

Comment on this clonotype: A junction boundary mismatches the germline segment, possibly from a read error. The genes are TRBV7-9 and TRBJ1-1; the D gene is possibly TRBD1 (5 bases). This CDR3 is built from 15 residues. Germline V gene sequence: CDR1 SEHNR, CDR2 FQNEAQ (reference sequence). The CDR3 DNA reads as TGCGCCAGCAGTGGGGCGGGGAGGCCCAACACTGAAGCTTTCTTT. Amino acid sequence: CASSGAGRPNTEAFF.

The chain is built from TRBV20-1 and TRBJ2-7; 13 positions match TRBD2. Germline CDR1 and CDR2: DFQATT and SNEGSKA (reference sequence). V shed 6 bases, J shed 4 bases, and the junction held 6 bases outside the gene matches. The CDR3 sequence is 14 residues long. The CDR3 coding sequence is TGCAGTGCAAACGGACTAGCGGGGGAGTACGAGCAGTACGTC. Translated, it gives CSANGLAGEYEQYV.

In regard to this clonotype: Relative to the germline gene, one junction end is altered; a read error may explain this. V is TRBV7-8 and J is TRBJ1-2, with no clear D. The CDR3 extends over 13 amino acids. CDR1 SGHVS and CDR2 FQNEAQ come from the germline V gene. The CDR3 sequence: CASSLAGGAGSPF. Here the CDR3 DNA reads TGTGCCAGCAGCTTAGCTGGAGGTGCTGGTTCGCCCTTC.

The V call is TRBV2, the J call TRBJ2-2, with D maybe TRBD1 (6 bases). V was pared by 5 bases and J by 0 bases, with 13 bases between. The CDR3 is made up of 16 amino acids. CDR1 is SNHLY and CDR2 is FYNNEI in the germline V gene. CDR3 nucleotide sequence: TGTGCCAGCAGTAGGGGGACACAGTCGAACACCGGGGAGCTGTTTTTT. Translating gives CASSRGTQSNTGELFF.

J is TRBJ2-6 and V is TRBV2, with TRBD2 matching 8 bases. The germline V gene encodes CDR1 SNHLY and CDR2 FYNNEI. The CDR3 sequence is 15 residues long. Losses at the gene ends were 4 bases for V and 3 bases for J; bases not matched to a gene: 2. CDR3 loop: CASSGGLVGANVLTF. The CDR3 DNA reads as TGTGCCAGCAGTGGGGGACTAGTTGGGGCCAACGTCCTGACTTTC.

This chain connects TRBV7-2 to TRBJ2-1; D is perhaps TRBD2 (6 bases). The CDR3 runs 15 residues. The ends were cut back, 4 bases at V and 4 bases at J, with 14 bases in the middle. The germline CDR1 and CDR2 sequences are SGHTA and FQGNSA. As DNA, the CDR3 is TGTGCCAGCAGCTCGGAGTGCGCGGGGTACAATGAGCAGTTCTTC. Translating it yields CASSSECAGYNEQFF.

The chain recombines TRBV11-3 with TRBJ2-3, with 9 bases lining up with TRBD2. This CDR3 spans 15 amino acids. The germline V gene encodes CDR1 SGHNT and CDR2 YENEEA. J lost 11 bases, V lost 5 bases, and 14 bases had no gene match. CDR3 coding DNA: TGTGCCAGCAGCCAATACGCGGGAGGGAGAAATGAGCAGTATTTT. Residues: CASSQYAGGRNEQYF.

This chain connects TRBV29-1 to TRBJ2-1; 9 bases map to TRBD1. Unmatched junction bases numbered 6, after V lost 7 bases and J lost 8 bases. Germline V gene data show CDR1 as SQVTM and CDR2 as ANQGSEA. This CDR3 comprises 12 residues. The chain's CDR3 is CSGGGQGHEQFF. The DNA of the CDR3 is TGCAGCGGCGGGGGACAGGGACATGAGCAGTTCTTC.

The gene calls are TRBV9 and TRBJ1-6, with D possibly being TRBD1 (6 bases). V shed 0 bases and J shed 14 bases, with 21 bases lying between them. The CDR3 length is 16 residues. CDR1 and CDR2 (germline): SGDLS, YYNGEE. The CDR3 sequence: CASSVGGGGAEQSLHF. The CDR3 DNA reads TGTGCCAGCAGCGTAGGAGGTGGGGGGGCCGAGCAGTCCCTCCACTTT.

This clonotype occurred once. The rearrangement joins TRBV20-1 to TRBJ1-1; 10 nucleotides match TRBD1. This CDR3 contains 15 residues. J lost 2 bases, V lost 6 bases, and 9 bases had no gene match. Looked up from germline, CDR1 is DFQATT and CDR2 is SNEGSKA (reference sequence). CDR3 DNA: TGCAGTGCAGTCGACAGGGGGCGTTTTAACACTGAAGCTTTCTTT. Translation gives CSAVDRGRFNTEAFF.

This clonotype appeared a few times. V and J are TRBV12-3 or TRBV12-4 and TRBJ2-3; D is perhaps TRBD1 or TRBD2 (5 bases each). The CDR3 consists of 15 residues. Trimming removed 3 bases at V and 3 bases at J, with 13 bases between. CDR3 in DNA: TGTGCCAGCAGTTTGGGGCAGGGACGAACAGATACGCAGTATTTT. Amino acids: CASSLGQGRTDTQYF.

Remarks on this clonotype: Lacking the conserved final phenylalanine or tryptophan, this CDR3 likely reflects a read error. The chain uses TRBV19 and TRBJ2-1; 7 bases are shared with TRBD2. The CDR3 has 16 residues. Germline assignment: CDR1 LNHDA and CDR2 SQIVND (reference sequence). Unmatched junction bases numbered 14, after V lost 1 base and J lost 11 bases. CDR3 nucleotides: TGTGCCAGTAGTATAGCTAGCGGAGACGGCAATGATCAGCAGTTCGTC. Amino acids: CASSIASGDGNDQQFV.

This chain links TRBV7-9 with TRBJ2-3, with TRBD2 identical over 8 bases. The CDR3 covers 14 residues. The ends lost 3 bases at V and 13 bases at J; junction bases unmatched: 12. Germline V CDR1 and CDR2: SEHNR, FQNEAQ (reference sequence). Here the CDR3 DNA reads TGTGCCAGCAGCTTCGCGGGAGGTCCGGCTACCGAGTATTTT. Translating it yields CASSFAGGPATEYF.

Note on this clonotype: A junction boundary mismatches the germline segment, possibly from a read error. The V gene is TRBV9, the J gene TRBJ2-3; the D call may be TRBD1 or TRBD2 (6 bases each). CDR1 SGDLS and CDR2 YYNGEE come from the germline V gene. CDR3 length: 13 residues. The CDR3 sequence: CASRYLGGYGYTF. DNA for the CDR3: TGTGCCAGCAGGTATTTGGGGGGCTATGGCTACACCTTT. The whole variable domain, remainder taken from reference TRBV9 and TRBJ2-3, is DSGVTQTPKHLITATGQRVTLRCSPRSGDLSVYWYQQSLDQGLQFLIQYYNGEERAKGNILERFSAQQFPDLHSELNLSSLELGDSALYFCASRYLGGYGYTFGPGTRLTVL.

The V gene is TRBV11-3, the J gene TRBJ2-3, with 10 bases matching TRBD1. Germline-derived CDR1 and CDR2 are SGHNT and YENEEA. This CDR3 has 14 residues. V dropped 6 bases and J dropped 6; count of bases not matched to a gene: 6. CDR3 DNA: TGTGCCAGCAGGAGGGACAGGGGAAACGATACGCAGTATTTT. This translates into CASRRDRGNDTQYF.